This is a list of T cell receptor beta chains from one sample in a study of T cell responses to AZD1222 COVID-19 vaccine. Profiled with immunoSEQ multiplex PCR; TCRdb holds only in-frame clones, not every one. The data contain about 100,000 clones, roughly nine tenths of them singletons. This sample comprised peripheral blood, obtained 28 days after the second AZD1222 dose. The origin of the receptors is an adult who received the AZD1222 COVID-19 vaccine. Both conserved end residues are part of each CDR3. A D gene is named only where the DNA matches it firmly. For some rows the clone size is stated as once, few or many, or as a class when expanded; others skip it.

CDR3aa: CASSISRQGTEAFF
CDR3nt: TGTGCCAGTAGTATTTCTCGTCAAGGCACTGAAGCTTTCTTT
abundance: -
d_gene: -
j_gene: TRBJ1-1
v_gene: TRBV19

CDR3aa: CASSIGKAHADTIYF
CDR3nt: TGTGCCAGTAGTATAGGTAAAGCTCACGCCGACACCATATATTTT
abundance: -
d_gene: -
j_gene: TRBJ1-3
v_gene: TRBV19

CDR3aa: CASSKGGGDTQYF
CDR3nt: TGTGCCAGCAGTAAAGGGGGTGGAGATACGCAGTATTTT
abundance: -
d_gene: -
j_gene: TRBJ2-3
v_gene: TRBV5-4

CDR3aa: CAWSPGTRNTEAFF
CDR3nt: TGTGCCTGGAGCCCCGGGACCCGAAACACTGAAGCTTTCTTT
abundance: -
d_gene: -
j_gene: TRBJ1-1
v_gene: TRBV30

CDR3aa: CASREQGQGRSNEQFF
CDR3nt: TGTGCCAGCAGAGAACAAGGACAGGGTCGTAGCAATGAGCAGTTCTTC
abundance: -
d_gene: TRBD1
j_gene: TRBJ2-1
v_gene: TRBV6-1

CDR3aa: CASSRQRGPLDKTDTQYF
CDR3nt: TGTGCCAGCAGCCGACAAAGGGGCCCACTAGATAAGACAGATACGCAGTATTTT
abundance: -
d_gene: -
j_gene: TRBJ2-3
v_gene: TRBV13

CDR3aa: CASSSGTGIAEAFF
CDR3nt: TGTGCCAGCAGCTCGGGGACAGGTATAGCTGAAGCTTTCTTT
abundance: -
d_gene: TRBD1
j_gene: TRBJ1-1
v_gene: TRBV13

CDR3aa: CASSLSGRGYTF
CDR3nt: TGCGCCAGCAGCTTGTCGGGGCGAGGCTACACCTTC
abundance: -
d_gene: -
j_gene: TRBJ1-2
v_gene: TRBV5-1

CDR3aa: CASSLSAVRHEQYF
CDR3nt: TGTGCCAGCAGCTTGAGCGCGGTCAGGCACGAGCAGTACTTC
abundance: -
d_gene: -
j_gene: TRBJ2-7
v_gene: TRBV5-5

CDR3aa: CASSQDEEGAPRDTQYF
CDR3nt: TGTGCCAGCAGCCAAGATGAAGAGGGGGCCCCCCGAGATACGCAGTATTTT
abundance: once
d_gene: TRBD1
j_gene: TRBJ2-3
v_gene: TRBV3-1/TRBV3-2

CDR3aa: CASRTSGTSGTYEQYF
CDR3nt: TGTGCCAGTAGGACGTCCGGGACTAGCGGGACCTACGAGCAGTACTTC
abundance: -
d_gene: TRBD2
j_gene: TRBJ2-7
v_gene: TRBV19

CDR3aa: CASSPGANYGYTF
CDR3nt: TGTGCCAGCAGCCCCGGAGCTAACTATGGCTACACCTTC
abundance: -
d_gene: -
j_gene: TRBJ1-2
v_gene: TRBV7-6

CDR3aa: CASSENPLGGVSTDTQYF
CDR3nt: TGCGCCAGCAGTGAGAACCCCCTTGGCGGGGTAAGCACAGATACGCAGTATTTT
abundance: -
d_gene: -
j_gene: TRBJ2-3
v_gene: TRBV10-1

CDR3aa: CASSVAASPLTDTQYF
CDR3nt: TGTGCCAGCAGCGTAGCGGCTAGCCCTCTCACAGATACGCAGTATTTT
abundance: once
d_gene: -
j_gene: TRBJ2-3
v_gene: TRBV9

CDR3aa: CASSQDVAGELFF
CDR3nt: TGCGCCAGCAGCCAAGATGTCGCCGGGGAGCTGTTTTTT
abundance: -
d_gene: -
j_gene: TRBJ2-2
v_gene: TRBV4-3

CDR3aa: CASSQTGFTGELFF
CDR3nt: TGTGCCAGCAGCCAAACAGGGTTCACCGGGGAGCTGTTTTTT
abundance: -
d_gene: -
j_gene: TRBJ2-2
v_gene: TRBV14

CDR3aa: CASSSDGNNQPQHF
CDR3nt: TGCGCCAGCAGCTCGGACGGGAACAATCAGCCCCAGCATTTT
abundance: -
d_gene: -
j_gene: TRBJ1-5
v_gene: TRBV5-1

CDR3aa: CASSRPFSGPSTDTQYF
CDR3nt: TGTGCCAGCAGTCGCCCTTTTAGCGGACCCAGCACAGATACGCAGTATTTT
abundance: -
d_gene: -
j_gene: TRBJ2-3
v_gene: TRBV7-2

CDR3aa: CASKGQPNQPQHF
CDR3nt: TGTGCCAGCAAAGGACAGCCCAATCAGCCCCAGCATTTT
abundance: -
d_gene: -
j_gene: TRBJ1-5
v_gene: TRBV6-5

CDR3aa: CASSPFRDAEAFF
CDR3nt: TGTGCCAGCTCACCATTCAGGGATGCTGAAGCTTTCTTT
abundance: -
d_gene: -
j_gene: TRBJ1-1
v_gene: TRBV18

CDR3aa: CASGDRPVSPLHF
CDR3nt: TGCGCCAGCGGGGACAGGCCTGTTTCACCCCTCCACTTT
abundance: -
d_gene: TRBD1
j_gene: TRBJ1-6
v_gene: TRBV10-2

CDR3aa: CASSLVAAADTQYF
CDR3nt: TGTGCCAGCAGCTTAGTAGCGGCCGCAGATACGCAGTATTTT
abundance: -
d_gene: -
j_gene: TRBJ2-3
v_gene: TRBV7-9

CDR3aa: CASSHRTGDGYTF
CDR3nt: TGTGCCAGCAGCCATCGGACGGGGGATGGCTACACCTTC
abundance: -
d_gene: -
j_gene: TRBJ1-2
v_gene: TRBV16

CDR3aa: CASSFEGLAGVNEQFF
CDR3nt: TGCGCCAGCAGTTTTGAGGGACTAGCGGGAGTCAATGAGCAGTTCTTC
abundance: -
d_gene: TRBD2
j_gene: TRBJ2-1
v_gene: TRBV5-1

CDR3aa: CSASDREKLFF
CDR3nt: TGCAGTGCCTCGGACAGGGAAAAACTGTTTTTT
abundance: -
d_gene: TRBD1
j_gene: TRBJ1-4
v_gene: TRBV20-1

CDR3aa: CASSPNRMSMNTEAFF
CDR3nt: TGTGCCAGCTCACCTAACCGGATGTCTATGAACACTGAAGCTTTCTTT
abundance: -
d_gene: -
j_gene: TRBJ1-1
v_gene: TRBV18

CDR3aa: CASSLEGAAGTEAFF
CDR3nt: TGCGCCAGCAGCTTGGAAGGGGCAGCTGGCACTGAAGCTTTCTTT
abundance: -
d_gene: -
j_gene: TRBJ1-1
v_gene: TRBV5-1

CDR3aa: CATSRDQLGVGTEAFF
CDR3nt: TGTGCCACCAGCAGAGATCAGTTAGGGGTGGGTACTGAAGCTTTCTTT
abundance: -
d_gene: -
j_gene: TRBJ1-1
v_gene: TRBV15

CDR3aa: CASSYSTGYEQFF
CDR3nt: TGTGCCAGCAGTTACTCAACAGGGTATGAGCAGTTCTTC
abundance: -
d_gene: -
j_gene: TRBJ2-1
v_gene: TRBV6-5

CDR3aa: CASSYKRGSTDTQYF
CDR3nt: TGTGCCAGCAGTTACAAACGGGGAAGCACAGATACGCAGTATTTT
abundance: -
d_gene: -
j_gene: TRBJ2-3
v_gene: TRBV6-2/TRBV6-3

CDR3aa: CASSPRLGGRPGGGELFF
CDR3nt: TGTGCCAGCAGCCCCCGTTTAGGCGGGAGGCCCGGGGGCGGGGAGCTGTTTTTT
abundance: -
d_gene: TRBD2
j_gene: TRBJ2-2
v_gene: TRBV4-2

CDR3aa: CASSSSGTPKGLKNYGYTF
CDR3nt: TGCGCCAGCAGCTCTTCCGGGACACCCAAAGGGCTAAAGAACTATGGCTACACCTTC
abundance: -
d_gene: -
j_gene: TRBJ1-2
v_gene: TRBV5-1

CDR3aa: CASSAAGQGARHTEAFF
CDR3nt: TGTGCCAGCAGTGCGGCCGGACAGGGGGCGCGGCACACTGAAGCTTTCTTT
abundance: -
d_gene: TRBD1
j_gene: TRBJ1-1
v_gene: TRBV6-1

CDR3aa: CASSPPRVGSTDTQYF
CDR3nt: TGTGCCAGCTCACCACCCAGGGTAGGGAGCACAGATACGCAGTATTTT
abundance: -
d_gene: -
j_gene: TRBJ2-3
v_gene: TRBV18

CDR3aa: CASNPRGDGHEQFF
CDR3nt: TGTGCCAGTAACCCAAGGGGGGATGGGCATGAGCAGTTCTTC
abundance: -
d_gene: -
j_gene: TRBJ2-1
v_gene: TRBV19

CDR3aa: CASSLQGARSPLHF
CDR3nt: TGTGCCAGCAGCTTACAGGGGGCGCGTTCACCCCTCCACTTT
abundance: -
d_gene: TRBD1
j_gene: TRBJ1-6
v_gene: TRBV7-6

CDR3aa: CASSPEGGYEQYF
CDR3nt: TGCGCCAGCAGTCCCGAAGGGGGTTACGAGCAGTACTTC
abundance: -
d_gene: -
j_gene: TRBJ2-7
v_gene: TRBV5-1

CDR3aa: CASRSTTDTQYF
CDR3nt: TGCGCCAGCAGGAGCACCACAGATACGCAGTATTTT
abundance: -
d_gene: -
j_gene: TRBJ2-3
v_gene: TRBV10-2

CDR3aa: CASRGTGSTDTQYF
CDR3nt: TGTGCCAGCAGGGGGACGGGGAGCACAGATACGCAGTATTTT
abundance: -
d_gene: -
j_gene: TRBJ2-3
v_gene: TRBV2

CDR3aa: CASSSTGGTGELFF
CDR3nt: TGTGCCAGCAGCTCCACAGGGGGCACCGGGGAGCTGTTTTTT
abundance: once
d_gene: TRBD1
j_gene: TRBJ2-2
v_gene: TRBV11-3

CDR3aa: CASSSSGSFGTGELFF
CDR3nt: TGTGCCAGCAGCTCTAGCGGGAGTTTTGGGACCGGGGAGCTGTTTTTT
abundance: -
d_gene: TRBD2
j_gene: TRBJ2-2
v_gene: TRBV11-3

CDR3aa: CASSEGGSPTF
CDR3nt: TGTGCCAGCAGTGAAGGGGGCAGCCCCACCTTC
abundance: -
d_gene: -
j_gene: TRBJ1-2
v_gene: TRBV2

CDR3aa: CASSRDSTDTQYF
CDR3nt: TGTGCCAGCAGCCGTGACAGTACAGATACGCAGTATTTT
abundance: -
d_gene: -
j_gene: TRBJ2-3
v_gene: TRBV7-3

CDR3aa: CASTQDISNQPQHF
CDR3nt: TGTGCCAGCACCCAGGACATAAGCAATCAGCCCCAGCATTTT
abundance: -
d_gene: -
j_gene: TRBJ1-5
v_gene: TRBV28

CDR3aa: CASRTTQGANSPLHF
CDR3nt: TGTGCCAGCAGAACGACCCAGGGGGCCAATTCACCCCTCCACTTT
abundance: -
d_gene: TRBD1
j_gene: TRBJ1-6
v_gene: TRBV27

CDR3aa: CASSFRVSSYEQYF
CDR3nt: TGTGCCAGCAGCTTTAGGGTTTCCTCCTACGAGCAGTACTTC
abundance: -
d_gene: -
j_gene: TRBJ2-7
v_gene: TRBV11-2

CDR3aa: CASILPFSGRETYEQYF
CDR3nt: TGTGCCAGCATTCTCCCCTTTAGCGGGAGGGAAACCTACGAGCAGTACTTC
abundance: -
d_gene: TRBD2
j_gene: TRBJ2-7
v_gene: TRBV2

CDR3aa: CASSRGAGRSNQPQHF
CDR3nt: TGTGCCAGCAGTCGCGGGGCGGGGCGTAGCAATCAGCCCCAGCATTTT
abundance: -
d_gene: -
j_gene: TRBJ1-5
v_gene: TRBV6-2/TRBV6-3

CDR3aa: CAWSALLGLADEQFF
CDR3nt: TGTGCCTGGAGCGCACTCCTGGGTCTCGCTGATGAGCAGTTCTTC
abundance: -
d_gene: -
j_gene: TRBJ2-1
v_gene: TRBV30

CDR3aa: CASSIQENTIYF
CDR3nt: TGTGCCAGCAGTATACAGGAGAACACCATATATTTT
abundance: once
d_gene: -
j_gene: TRBJ1-3
v_gene: TRBV28

CDR3aa: CASSRDTEYGYTF
CDR3nt: TGTGCCAGCAGCCGTGATACAGAATATGGCTACACCTTC
abundance: -
d_gene: -
j_gene: TRBJ1-2
v_gene: TRBV5-5

CDR3aa: CASSSRNRHEQFF
CDR3nt: TGTGCCAGTAGCTCTAGAAACCGCCATGAGCAGTTCTTC
abundance: -
d_gene: -
j_gene: TRBJ2-1
v_gene: TRBV19

CDR3aa: CATSAWTETGELFF
CDR3nt: TGTGCCACCAGTGCCTGGACAGAGACCGGGGAGCTGTTTTTT
abundance: -
d_gene: -
j_gene: TRBJ2-2
v_gene: TRBV24-1

CDR3aa: CASSQRQGPYEQYF
CDR3nt: TGCGCCAGCAGCCAGAGACAGGGTCCCTACGAGCAGTACTTC
abundance: -
d_gene: TRBD1
j_gene: TRBJ2-7
v_gene: TRBV4-1

CDR3aa: CASSAQGANSGANVLTF
CDR3nt: TGCGCCAGCAGTGCGCAGGGGGCGAACTCTGGGGCCAACGTCCTGACTTTC
abundance: -
d_gene: TRBD1
j_gene: TRBJ2-6
v_gene: TRBV5-1

CDR3aa: CASSPWTVGQAYGYTF
CDR3nt: TGTGCCAGCAGTCCCTGGACAGTTGGGCAGGCCTATGGCTACACCTTC
abundance: -
d_gene: -
j_gene: TRBJ1-2
v_gene: TRBV28

CDR3aa: CAISEGNTGELFF
CDR3nt: TGTGCCATCAGTGAAGGGAACACCGGGGAGCTGTTTTTT
abundance: -
d_gene: -
j_gene: TRBJ2-2
v_gene: TRBV10-3

CDR3aa: CASSVEGLAGYNEQFF
CDR3nt: TGTGCCAGCAGCGTAGAGGGACTAGCCGGTTACAATGAGCAGTTCTTC
abundance: -
d_gene: TRBD2
j_gene: TRBJ2-1
v_gene: TRBV9

CDR3aa: CAWTDNYGYTF
CDR3nt: TGTGCCTGGACGGACAACTATGGCTACACCTTC
abundance: -
d_gene: -
j_gene: TRBJ1-2
v_gene: TRBV30